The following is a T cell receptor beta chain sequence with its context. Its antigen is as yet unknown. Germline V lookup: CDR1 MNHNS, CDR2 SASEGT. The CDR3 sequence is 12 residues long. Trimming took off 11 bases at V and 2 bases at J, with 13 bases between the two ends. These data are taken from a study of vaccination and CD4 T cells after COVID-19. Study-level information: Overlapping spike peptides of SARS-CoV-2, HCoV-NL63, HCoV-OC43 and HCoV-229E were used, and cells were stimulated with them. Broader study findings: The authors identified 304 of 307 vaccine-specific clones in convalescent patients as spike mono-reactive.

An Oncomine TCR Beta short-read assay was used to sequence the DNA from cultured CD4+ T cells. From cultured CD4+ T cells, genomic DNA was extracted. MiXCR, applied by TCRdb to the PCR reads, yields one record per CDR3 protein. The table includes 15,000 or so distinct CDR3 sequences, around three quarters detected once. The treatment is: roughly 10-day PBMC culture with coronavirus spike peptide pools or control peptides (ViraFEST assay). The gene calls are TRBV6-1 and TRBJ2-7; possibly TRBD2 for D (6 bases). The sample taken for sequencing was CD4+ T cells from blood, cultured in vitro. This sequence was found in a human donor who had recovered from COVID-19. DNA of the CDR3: TGTGCCGCGTGGGGGGACGCCTACGAGCAGTACTTC. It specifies CAAWGDAYEQYF.